This T cell receptor (beta chain) stems from a study of blood T cell repertoires in COVID-19. Looking at the study overall: Sites across the United States, Italy and Spain contributed samples from acute and convalescent COVID-19. Sources were T cells, B-cell-depleted T cells, or PBMCs; the material itself was cDNA or gDNA.

Germline V gene data show CDR1 as SGHTA and CDR2 as FQGNSA. V was cut by 6 bases and J by 7 bases, with 13 bases left in between. The CDR3 covers 13 residues. Libraries were prepared by immunoSEQ multiplex PCR; TCRdb keeps only in-frame clonotypes and omits some of them. The data contain 210,000 or so clones, about four fifths of them singletons. Participants came from roughly 23 US areas, aged roughly 18 to 89 years. Allocation to cohorts depended on clinical history reported by the participants. The sequence was collected from a woman aged 45-65 years who had been exposed to COVID-19. The chain couples TRBV7-2 to TRBJ1-5; D is undetermined. Sequencing was carried out using PBMCs or T cells enriched from blood (not recorded which). The chain's CDR3 is CASSSDWRQPQHF. The CDR3 region has the DNA TGTGCCAGCAGTTCGGACTGGAGACAGCCCCAGCATTTT.